Presented here are 15 T cell receptor beta chains from one specimen sequenced in a study of cytotoxic CD8 clonotypes in ibrutinib-treated CLL. Data came from immunoSEQ multiplex PCR; TCRdb stores just in-frame clones and leaves some out. Found here are 75,000 to 90,000 clones, over 65% of them singletons; the top ten hold about 36%. The sequences come from PBMCs, collected after 24 months of ibrutinib treatment. The origin of the receptors is a human donor with chronic lymphocytic leukemia.

This chain joins TRBV5-5 and TRBJ1-1; 8 positions agree with TRBD1. Per the germline V gene, CDR1 is SGHKS and CDR2 is YYEKEE (reference sequence). V was pared by 0 bases and J by 2 bases, with 6 bases of the junction left unmatched. The CDR3 consists of 16 residues. The CDR3 protein is CASSLGQGQANTEAFF. The CDR3 DNA reads TGTGCCAGCAGCTTGGGGCAGGGACAGGCTAACACTGAAGCTTTCTTT.

The genes are TRBV5-6 and TRBJ2-7, with D unresolved. Germline V lookup: CDR1 SGHDT, CDR2 YYEEEE. This CDR3 contains 13 residues. Trimming left V 1 base short and J 1 base short, with 6 bases between. The chain's CDR3 is CASSLSESYEQYF. In nucleotides, the CDR3 is TGTGCCAGCAGCTTGTCGGAGTCCTACGAGCAGTACTTC.

This chain uses TRBV6-5 with TRBJ2-1; 12 bases agree with TRBD2. V was clipped by 6 bases and J by 5 bases; unmatched bases: 5. This CDR3 has 15 amino acids. CDR1 is MNHEY and CDR2 is SVGAGI in the germline V gene. In DNA form, the CDR3 reads TGTGCCAGCAGGGACCGGACTAGCGGGAACAATGAGCAGTTCTTC. Translation: CASRDRTSGNNEQFF.

V usage is TRBV25-1 and J usage is TRBJ1-1; TRBD1 might be the D (5 bases). CDR3 length: 12 amino acids. V was shortened by 7 bases and J by 1 base, with 7 bases between the two germline ends. The germline V gene encodes CDR1 MGHDK and CDR2 SYGVNS. In DNA, the CDR3 is TGTGCCAGCACCAGGGCGAACACTGAAGCTTTCTTT. As protein: CASTRANTEAFF.

The CDR3 reads CASHRNQETQYF. CDR3 bases: TGTGCCAGTCACAGGAACCAAGAGACCCAGTACTTC. The chain links TRBV2 to TRBJ2-5; maybe TRBD1 (5 bases). Trimming cost V 9 bases and J 0 bases, with 8 bases left between them. Germline loops: CDR1 SNHLY, CDR2 FYNNEI. The CDR3 has 12 amino acids.

The chain links TRBV28 to TRBJ1-3; 12 nucleotides agree with TRBD1. Germline trimming cut 5 bases from V and 4 bases from J; bases unmatched to any gene: 9. The germline V gene encodes CDR1 MDHEN and CDR2 SYDVKM. The CDR3 runs to 17 residues. For the CDR3, the DNA is TGTGCCAGCAGTACGCCGGGACAGGGGGCGCACGGAAACACCATATATTTT. Translating it yields CASSTPGQGAHGNTIYF.

CDR3: CASSLGGIQETQYF. CDR3 bases: TGCGCCAGCAGCTTGGGCGGAATCCAAGAGACCCAGTACTTC. This chain joins TRBV5-1 and TRBJ2-5; D is undetermined. The germline CDR1 and CDR2 sequences are SGHRS and YFSETQ. This CDR3 has 14 amino acids. Trimming cost V 0 bases and J 1 base, with 7 bases left between them.

This clone has just a few counts. The genes are TRBV4-3 and TRBJ2-3; D not certain. The V end was cut by 3 bases, the J end by 2 bases, with 9 bases between. The CDR3 runs to 14 residues. Germline assignment: CDR1 LGHNA and CDR2 YSLEER. The chain's CDR3 is CASSQLGITDTQYF. CDR3 in DNA: TGCGCCAGCAGCCAGCTGGGGATCACAGATACGCAGTATTTT.

This rearrangement joins TRBV28 to TRBJ1-3; D remains ambiguous. The CDR3 runs to 14 residues. From germline, CDR1 is MDHEN and CDR2 SYDVKM. V was shortened by 3 bases and J by 0 bases, with 6 bases between the two germline ends. The CDR3 DNA reads as TGTGCCAGCAGTTTTGTCAACTCTGGAAACACCATATATTTT. Translation: CASSFVNSGNTIYF.

There are a few counts of this clone. This chain uses TRBV19 with TRBJ2-1, with D perhaps given as TRBD1 or TRBD2 (6 bases each). Deletions cut 4 bases from V and 5 bases from J, with 12 bases between. Germline V lookup: CDR1 LNHDA, CDR2 SQIVND (reference sequence). The CDR3 totals 14 residues. The CDR3 DNA sequence: TGTGCCAGTAGTAGTGGAGGGGGAAACAATGAGCAGTTCTTC. Translated: CASSSGGGNNEQFF.

The V call is TRBV19, the J call TRBJ1-3, with D unclear. Germline V lookup: CDR1 LNHDA, CDR2 SQIVND (reference sequence). V lost 9 bases and J lost 0, with 18 bases in between. The CDR3 is made up of 16 amino acids. DNA for the CDR3: TGTGCCAGCTCACGCTCCCGGCGGCCCTCTGGAAACACCATATATTTT. This encodes CASSRSRRPSGNTIYF.

The chain joins TRBV5-4 to TRBJ2-1, with no clear D. The CDR3 sequence is 15 residues long. Germline V gives CDR1 SGHNT, CDR2 YYREEE (reference sequence). The germline V and J ends were trimmed by 0 bases and 2 bases, with 9 bases remaining between them. In nucleotides, the CDR3 is TGTGCCAGCAGCTTGGACGGTCCTCCCTACAATGAGCAGTTCTTC. Translated: CASSLDGPPYNEQFF.

CDR3: CASSLGGGSSYEQYF. The CDR3 nucleotides read TGTGCCAGCAGCTTAGGAGGTGGCAGCTCCTACGAGCAGTACTTC. This chain uses TRBV11-3 with TRBJ2-7; D is unresolved. Trimming took off 1 base at V and 0 bases at J, with 10 bases between the two ends. In germline, CDR1 is SGHNT, CDR2 YENEEA. The CDR3 is 15 amino acids.

This clone was picked up one time. CDR3 nucleotides: TGTGCCTGGAGTCGGGACCTTAACACTGAAGCTTTCTTT. It codes for CAWSRDLNTEAFF. This chain joins TRBV30 and TRBJ1-1; perhaps TRBD1 as D (5 bases). The germline V and J ends were trimmed by 2 bases and 2 bases, with 9 bases remaining between them. The CDR3 is 13 residues long. CDR1 is GTSNPN, CDR2 SVGIG, per germline (reference sequence).

A few counts support this clone. This CDR3 is CASSLVTSGPYNEQFF. The CDR3 DNA reads as TGTGCCAGCAGCTTAGTAACTAGCGGGCCCTACAATGAGCAGTTCTTC. This sequence joins TRBV11-2 and TRBJ2-1; 9 bases match TRBD2. Germline CDR1 reads SGHAT; CDR2 reads FQNNGV. The CDR3 is 16 amino acids. V lost 1 base, J lost 2 bases, and 3 bases stayed unmatched.